The 25 T cell receptor beta chains reported below all come from one sample, sequenced in a study of shared clonotypes between healthy human individuals. Assay: immunoSEQ multiplex PCR; the TCRdb copy retains only in-frame clones and omits some. This table has approximately 510,000 clones, approximately 79% appearing once. Source material: PBMCs. These receptors were collected from a woman aged 35 to 49 in good health. Some clones in this sample may be carry-over from other donors' samples.

The chain couples TRBV27 to TRBJ2-1; a possible D gene is TRBD1 (6 bases). The V gene lost 4 bases and the J gene lost 7 bases, with 11 bases spanning the gap. CDR1 and CDR2 (germline): MNHEY, SMNVEV (reference sequence). There are 13 residues in the CDR3. The CDR3 spells CASSSITGNEQFF. The CDR3 DNA reads TGTGCCAGCAGTTCAATCACAGGGAATGAGCAGTTCTTC.

The chain carries TRBV5-1 and TRBJ2-5; 12 positions agree with TRBD2. Germline values: CDR1 SGHRS, CDR2 YFSETQ. The CDR3 totals 17 residues. Unmatched junction bases numbered 8, after V lost 4 bases and J lost 1 base. The CDR3 region has the DNA TGCGCCAGCAGCCGGGGACTAGCGGGTAGTCTCCAAGAGACCCAGTACTTC. Its protein is CASSRGLAGSLQETQYF.

This sequence joins TRBV2 and TRBJ1-1, with D uncertain. This CDR3 comprises 14 residues. CDR1 and CDR2 (germline): SNHLY, FYNNEI. V lost 5 bases and J lost 7, with 17 bases in between. This CDR3 reads CASSKDGVYDEAFF. In DNA, the CDR3 is TGTGCCAGCAGTAAGGACGGGGTGTATGATGAAGCTTTCTTT.

This clone was seen a handful of times. This rearrangement joins TRBV11-1 to TRBJ2-3, with 7 positions matching TRBD2. Germline V gene sequence: CDR1 SGHAT, CDR2 FQDESV (reference sequence). This CDR3 is built from 15 residues. Trimming cost V 4 bases and J 1 base; bases outside gene matches: 5. CDR3 sequence (DNA): TGTGCCAGCAGCTATAGCGGGCTAGGCACAGATACGCAGTATTTT. It encodes CASSYSGLGTDTQYF.

The chain is built from TRBV7-2 and TRBJ1-2, with D uncertain. This CDR3 region has 13 residues. CDR1 SGHTA and CDR2 FQGNSA come from the germline V gene. V was pared by 3 bases and J by 5 bases, with 10 bases between. CDR3 amino acids: CASSLSESYGYTF. The DNA for the CDR3 is TGTGCCAGCAGCTTGAGCGAGTCGTATGGCTACACCTTC.

The chain has TRBV30 and TRBJ1-6; weak D call: TRBD1 (6 bases). V lost 1 base and J 11 bases, leaving 12 bases between the germline ends. CDR1 and CDR2 (germline): GTSNPN, SVGIG (reference sequence). The CDR3 spans 13 residues. CDR3 sequence reads: CAWSEGEVPPLHF. The DNA for the CDR3 is TGTGCCTGGAGTGAGGGGGAGGTGCCACCCCTCCACTTT.

The rearrangement joins TRBV9 to TRBJ2-7; 13 positions agree with TRBD2. Germline CDR1 SGDLS, CDR2 YYNGEE. This CDR3 has 15 residues. J was trimmed by 3 bases and V by 4 bases; bases with no gene match: 4. CDR3 in amino acids: CASSTSGRAFYEQYF. DNA of the CDR3: TGTGCCAGCAGCACTAGCGGGAGGGCCTTCTACGAGCAGTACTTC.

This clone was counted between two and nine times. J is TRBJ1-1 and V is TRBV2; 8 bases match TRBD1. The V gene end was trimmed by 6 bases and the J gene end by 1 base; junction bases not matched to a gene: 4. Germline CDR1 SNHLY, CDR2 FYNNEI. The length of the CDR3 is 14 residues. CDR3 loop: CASRVTGGNTEAFF. The DNA of the CDR3 is TGTGCCAGCAGGGTCACAGGGGGGAACACTGAAGCTTTCTTT.

This sequence joins TRBV4-1 and TRBJ2-4, with TRBD1 matching over 10 bases. Germline CDR1 reads MGHRA; CDR2 reads YSYEKL. V gave up 8 bases and J gave up 6 bases; unmatched junction bases: 10. This CDR3 region has 15 residues. The CDR3 DNA reads as TGCGCCAGCGGATTCTCCGGGGACAGGGGAAACATTCAGTACTTC. This sequence encodes CASGFSGDRGNIQYF.

This clone appeared a few times. The rearrangement joins TRBV28 to TRBJ2-7; D tentatively reads TRBD1 or TRBD2 (5 bases each). CDR1 is MDHEN and CDR2 is SYDVKM in the germline V gene. This CDR3 has 14 amino acids. Deletions cut 6 bases from V and 6 bases from J, with 18 bases between. As DNA, the CDR3 is TGTGCCAGCAGGCAGCCGGGACCCTTTGCCGAGCAGTACTTC. It encodes CASRQPGPFAEQYF.

This clone has more than one count but fewer than ten. The chain combines TRBV7-3 with TRBJ2-5; D is unclear. CDR3 length equals 13 residues. The ends were cut back, 2 bases at V and 1 base at J, with 5 bases in the middle. Germline V gene sequence: CDR1 SGHTA, CDR2 FQGTGA. The CDR3 is CASSLGSQETQYF. As DNA, the CDR3 is TGTGCCAGCAGCTTAGGCTCCCAAGAGACCCAGTACTTC.

The rearrangement links TRBV5-6 to TRBJ2-1, with no clear D. This CDR3 contains 12 residues. The V end lost 1 base, the J end lost 7 bases, and 6 bases lay between the germline ends. Germline V gene data show CDR1 as SGHDT and CDR2 as YYEEEE. This chain's CDR3 is CASSLFRNEQFF. The CDR3 nucleotides read TGTGCCAGCAGCTTGTTCAGGAATGAGCAGTTCTTC.

This chain uses TRBV19 with TRBJ2-7; no clear D. The germline V and J ends were trimmed by 2 bases and 5 bases, with 16 bases remaining between them. CDR3 length: 15 residues. Germline lookup yields CDR1 LNHDA and CDR2 SQIVND (reference sequence). Here the CDR3 DNA reads TGTGCCAGTAGTATACAGCAGGCCTCCTGGGACGAGCAGTACTTC. Its translation is CASSIQQASWDEQYF.

The V gene is TRBV11-3, the J gene TRBJ2-3; 7 bases line up with TRBD2. Germline V lookup: CDR1 SGHNT, CDR2 YENEEA. V dropped 5 bases and J dropped 0; count of bases not matched to a gene: 5. The CDR3 spans 15 residues. The CDR3 loop reads CASSLGRLSTDTQYF. CDR3 nucleotide sequence: TGTGCCAGCAGCCTCGGGAGGTTGAGCACAGATACGCAGTATTTT.

Worth noting for this clone: The sample has other DNA sequences that encode this CDR3 too. J is TRBJ2-3 and V is TRBV7-3; 12 nucleotides match TRBD2. V shed 5 bases and J 6 bases; nucleotides not matched to a gene: 6. The germline V gene has CDR1 SGHTA and CDR2 FQGTGA. CDR3 length: 15 amino acids. CDR3 loop: CASSLTSGSTDTQYF. For the CDR3, the DNA is TGTGCCAGCAGCCTGACTAGCGGGAGTACGGATACGCAGTATTTT.

CDR3 in amino acids: CATSGAYPGELFF. The CDR3 nucleotides are TGTGCCACCTCGGGGGCCTATCCCGGGGAGCTGTTTTTT. This sequence joins TRBV28 and TRBJ2-2; either TRBD1 or TRBD2 may supply D (6 bases each). Germline V gene lookup returns CDR1 MDHEN and CDR2 SYDVKM. CDR3 size: 13 residues. Trimming removed 10 bases from V and 6 bases from J, with 15 bases in between. Filled out from reference TRBV28 and TRBJ2-2, the complete variable domain reads DVKVTQSSRYLVKRTGEKVFLECVQDMDHENMFWYRQDPGLGLRLIYFSYDVKMKEKGDIPEGYSVSREKKERFSLILESASTNQTSMYLCATSGAYPGELFFGEGSRLTVL.

The chain joins TRBV2 to TRBJ1-2; no firm D call. Germline-derived CDR1 and CDR2 are SNHLY and FYNNEI. The germline V and J ends were trimmed by 4 bases and 2 bases, with 8 bases remaining between them. This CDR3 is 13 amino acids long. In nucleotides, the CDR3 is TGTGCCAGCAGTGGGGTCATGAACTATGGCTACACCTTC. Protein sequence: CASSGVMNYGYTF.

The rearrangement uses TRBV10-2 and TRBJ1-3; unclear D gene. Germline CDR1 is WSHSY and CDR2 is SAAADI. CDR3 length: 15 residues. Trimming removed 8 bases at V and 0 bases at J, with 14 bases between. The DNA of the CDR3 is TGCGCCAGCTCAGAACAACAGAGCTCTGGAAACACCATATATTTT. Translated: CASSEQQSSGNTIYF.

This chain links TRBV5-1 with TRBJ2-1; 10 bases agree with TRBD2. J lost 7 bases, V lost 0 bases, and 4 bases had no gene match. CDR1 is SGHRS and CDR2 is YFSETQ in the germline V gene. The CDR3 totals 15 residues. In nucleotides, the CDR3 is TGCGCCAGCAGCTTGGGGCCTAGCGGGGGAAATGAGCAGTTCTTC. The encoded protein is CASSLGPSGGNEQFF.

V and J are TRBV6-1 and TRBJ1-2; 11 nucleotides align to TRBD1. The junction had 3 bases not matched to a gene; V was cut back by 6 bases and J by 9 bases. The length of the CDR3 is 12 residues. In germline, CDR1 is MNHNS, CDR2 SASEGT. The CDR3 region is CASRGQGESYTF. CDR3 nucleotide sequence: TGTGCCAGCAGGGGACAGGGGGAGAGCTACACCTTC.

CDR3 DNA sequence: TGCAGCCACAGCGGGAGTATTTACAATGAGCAGTTCTTC. It codes for CSHSGSIYNEQFF. The chain carries TRBV29-1 and TRBJ2-1; TRBD2 matches at 8 bases. CDR3 length: 13 amino acids. Per the germline V gene, CDR1 is SQVTM and CDR2 is ANQGSEA. J was trimmed by 4 bases and V by 8 bases; bases with no gene match: 7.

The CDR3 nucleotides read TGTGCCAGCCGACGGGCGCTAGCGGGAGCCAATGAGCAGTTCTTC. It is translated as CASRRALAGANEQFF. The V call is TRBV25-1, the J call TRBJ2-1; 10 nucleotides align to TRBD2. This CDR3 is 15 amino acids long. Germline V gene sequence: CDR1 MGHDK, CDR2 SYGVNS. V dropped 8 bases and J dropped 6; count of bases not matched to a gene: 10.

V usage is TRBV7-9 and J usage is TRBJ2-3; no clear D gene. The germline V gene encodes CDR1 SEHNR and CDR2 FQNEAQ (reference sequence). CDR3 length: 14 amino acids. Trimming removed 3 bases at V and 6 bases at J, with 13 bases between. The CDR3 bases are TGTGCCAGCAGCTTGGAAGGGCAAGGGGATACGCAGTATTTT. It encodes CASSLEGQGDTQYF.

The chain has TRBV7-2 and TRBJ2-7; 9 positions match TRBD1. Germline CDR1 is SGHTA and CDR2 is FQGNSA. V trimming: 4 bases; J trimming: 2 bases; junction bases outside the gene matches: 9. This CDR3 comprises 16 residues. CDR3 protein: CASSYQTGGWAYEQYF. The CDR3 DNA reads as TGTGCCAGCAGCTACCAAACAGGGGGCTGGGCCTACGAGCAGTACTTC.

V usage is TRBV19 and J usage is TRBJ1-4, with D tentatively TRBD1 (5 bases). The CDR3 sequence is 15 residues long. The V gene's germline CDR1 is LNHDA and CDR2 SQIVND (reference sequence). Trimming pared 1 base from V and 8 bases from J, leaving 14 bases between. CDR3 coding DNA: TGTGCCAGTAGTATAGGATGGGACGGCCAAGAAAAACTGTTTTTT. It codes for CASSIGWDGQEKLFF.